The T cell receptor beta chain described here comes from a study of T cell responses to AZD1222 COVID-19 vaccine. The CDR3 sequence is 17 residues long. Per the germline V gene, CDR1 is SGHTS and CDR2 is YDEGEE. The V end was cut by 4 bases, the J end by 4 bases, with 22 bases between. Overall study results and limits: The sample set comprised mostly white British donors with more females, and clonal diversity was possibly underestimated. Unmutated variant regions are reportedly the target of nearly half of TCRs that are spike-specific.

TCRdb's copy holds only in-frame clones and misses some; the assay was immunoSEQ multiplex PCR. Of fewer than 150,000 clones in the sample, more than 70% were seen once. Comment on this clone: Its specificity is not known.

The V and J genes are TRBV5-8 and TRBJ2-3; a weak D match, TRBD2 (6 bases). The receptor's source is an adult who received the AZD1222 COVID-19 vaccine. Material: peripheral blood, obtained 28 days after the second AZD1222 dose. Here the CDR3 reads CASSGGWKAVNADTQYF. The CDR3 DNA reads as TGTGCCAGCAGCGGGGGGTGGAAGGCGGTAAACGCAGATACGCAGTATTTT.